This T cell receptor (beta chain) was sequenced during a study of shared clonotypes between healthy human individuals. Notes on the study in general: Rarefaction indicated that sorted-subset sequencing remained incomplete although depth was large.

The V gene's germline CDR1 is SGHVS and CDR2 FNYEAQ. The V end was cut by 5 bases, the J end by 5 bases, with 12 bases between. The CDR3 sequence is 13 residues long. On this clone: Its antigen remains unidentified.

Repertoires were generated with immunoSEQ multiplex PCR, while TCRdb's copy carries only in-frame clones and drops some. The data hold around 2.1 million clones, with 95% observed a single time. This chain connects TRBV7-6 to TRBJ1-1; D call uncertain. Sequencing was performed on naive CD4+ T cells sorted from blood. Subset indicated: CD45RA+ positively selected. The receptor was derived from a man aged 18 to 29 in good health. CDR3 DNA: TGTGCCAGCAGCGCCCAGGAAGGTACTGAAGCTTTCTTT. Translated, it gives CASSAQEGTEAFF.